This is a list of T cell receptor beta chains from one sample in a study of sequential checkpoint blockade in melanoma. Profiling relied on immunoSEQ multiplex PCR, and the TCRdb table lists in-frame clones only, not all of them. The sample has 5,500 to 6,500 clones; 50% to 70% are singletons. The sample consisted of CD8+ T cells sorted from blood (inferred from file names), taken from a patient given nivolumab and ipilimumab in sequence. These receptors all come from a human donor with melanoma. Each CDR3 is given with its conserved first and last residue.

>TRBV9
CASTLDGTGGETQYF
>TRBV12-5
CASGYTWEQYF
>TRBV7-6
CASSLLNTEAFF
>TRBV27
CASSLAGGPYNEQFF
>TRBV5-1
CASSLGLADYNEQFF
>TRBV19
CASSMREGLHQETQYF
>TRBV2
CASDPGQGREKLFF
>TRBV7-9
CASSWDRTAYEQYF
>TRBV10-1
CASSELSGNEQFF
>TRBV5-5
CASSPSGGPMDTQYF
>TRBV4-1
CASGTGPNQPQHF
>TRBV2
CASSEARQGAGGYTF
>TRBV29-1
CSVETGFRDIQYF
>TRBV18
CASSPPDRGLYTEAFF
>TRBV28
CASSGTSVGEQFF
>TRBV4-1
CASSPSVDTGELFF
>TRBV4-1
CASSQTTSGPTDTQYF